Listed below are T cell receptor beta chains from one sample, sequenced in a study of cytotoxic CD8 clonotypes in ibrutinib-treated CLL. Libraries were prepared by immunoSEQ multiplex PCR; TCRdb keeps only in-frame clonotypes and omits some of them. The table lists around 330,000 clones, 67% of them singletons. The starting material was PBMCs, obtained after 36 months of ibrutinib treatment. These receptors originate from a human donor with chronic lymphocytic leukemia. The CDR3 runs from the conserved cysteine through the conserved F or W. D genes are given only for firm matches. Expanded clones are given a class, and other clones once, few, many or no size at all.

J: TRBJ1-1
size: -
D: -
length: 14
V: TRBV11-1
DNA: TGTGCCAGCAGCCTGGACAGCCCGAACACTGAAGCTTTCTTT
CDR3: CASSLDSPNTEAFF

J: TRBJ1-3
size: -
D: -
length: 14
V: TRBV6-5
DNA: TGTGCCAGCAGTTTCACACAGGGTGCGAACACCATATATTTT
CDR3: CASSFTQGANTIYF

J: TRBJ2-5
size: -
D: -
length: 15
V: TRBV6-6
DNA: TGTGCCAGCAGTTCATCGGGCCTAAGGGACGAGACCCAGTACTTC
CDR3: CASSSSGLRDETQYF

J: TRBJ2-7
size: few
D: TRBD2
length: 20
V: TRBV4-2
DNA: TGTGCCAGCAGCCAAGGCCCGGGACTAGCGGGGGGGCTCCTCACGTACGAGCAGTACTTC
CDR3: CASSQGPGLAGGLLTYEQYF

J: TRBJ1-2
size: -
D: TRBD1
length: 16
V: TRBV18
DNA: TGTGCCACCACCCGTTTAGGGGGCGCCTATAACTATGGCTACACCTTC
CDR3: CATTRLGGAYNYGYTF

J: TRBJ2-3
size: -
D: TRBD2
length: 14
V: TRBV6-1
DNA: TGTGCCAGCTCTAGACTAGCGGGAAGCGATACGCAGTATTTT
CDR3: CASSRLAGSDTQYF

J: TRBJ2-1
size: -
D: TRBD1
length: 16
V: TRBV6-5
DNA: TGTGCCAGCAGTTACTCGGGTGGGACAGGGGTAAATGAGCAGTTCTTC
CDR3: CASSYSGGTGVNEQFF

J: TRBJ2-5
size: once
D: -
length: 16
V: TRBV28
DNA: TGTGCCAGCAGTTTAGCAGGGAGTGTACCGGGAGAGACCCAGTACTTC
CDR3: CASSLAGSVPGETQYF

J: TRBJ2-2
size: -
D: -
length: 15
V: TRBV15
DNA: TGTGCCACCAGCAGAGTATTCGAGTTCACCGGGGAGCTGTTTTTT
CDR3: CATSRVFEFTGELFF

J: TRBJ2-6
size: -
D: TRBD2
length: 18
V: TRBV9
DNA: TGTGCCAGCAGCGTGGCCGGACTAGGGTACTCTGGGGCCAACGTCCTGACTTTC
CDR3: CASSVAGLGYSGANVLTF

J: TRBJ2-5
size: once
D: TRBD2
length: 15
V: TRBV11-2
DNA: TGTGCCAGCAGCTTATTAGCGGGGGGTAGGGAGACCCAGTACTTC
CDR3: CASSLLAGGRETQYF

J: TRBJ2-5
size: -
D: -
length: 18
V: TRBV4-3
DNA: TGCGCCAGCAGCCACCGGGACATTCGAATTCCGTACCAAGAGACCCAGTACTTC
CDR3: CASSHRDIRIPYQETQYF

J: TRBJ2-7
size: -
D: TRBD2
length: 14
V: TRBV5-6
DNA: TGTGCCAGCAGCACCGGGACTAGATCCTACGAGCAGTACTTC
CDR3: CASSTGTRSYEQYF

J: TRBJ2-7
size: -
D: -
length: 14
V: TRBV5-1
DNA: TGCGCCAGCAGCCCCCAGGAGCCGGCTTACGAGCAGTACTTC
CDR3: CASSPQEPAYEQYF

J: TRBJ2-1
size: few
D: -
length: 14
V: TRBV9
DNA: TGTGCCAGCAGTCCCCAGCCCTCCTACAATGAGCAGTTCTTC
CDR3: CASSPQPSYNEQFF

J: TRBJ2-3
size: -
D: TRBD2
length: 17
V: TRBV18
DNA: TGTGCCAGCTCACCGAGGACTAGCAGCCCCCACACAGATACGCAGTATTTT
CDR3: CASSPRTSSPHTDTQYF

J: TRBJ2-5
size: -
D: -
length: 11
V: TRBV6-1
DNA: TGTGCCAGCAGTGATCGTGTGACCCAGTACTTC
CDR3: CASSDRVTQYF

J: TRBJ1-2
size: -
D: -
length: 21
V: TRBV4-1
DNA: TGCGCCAGCAGCCAAGAAAGCCCAGGGAATATAAAGTCCCTTCTTAACTATGGCTACACCTTC
CDR3: CASSQESPGNIKSLLNYGYTF

J: TRBJ1-3
size: -
D: TRBD1
length: 15
V: TRBV28
DNA: TGTGCCAGCAGTTCCCCAGGGGGGTCTGGAAACACCATATATTTT
CDR3: CASSSPGGSGNTIYF

J: TRBJ2-7
size: -
D: -
length: 13
V: TRBV7-9
DNA: TGTGCCAGCCGAGAGGTGGGTTCCTACGAGCAGTACTTC
CDR3: CASREVGSYEQYF

J: TRBJ2-2
size: -
D: -
length: 15
V: TRBV2
DNA: TGTGCCAGCAGTGAAGGGCGAGCGAACACCGGGGAGCTGTTTTTT
CDR3: CASSEGRANTGELFF

J: TRBJ1-1
size: -
D: -
length: 14
V: TRBV13
DNA: TGTGCCAGCAGCCTAAGGACAGCGAACACTGAAGCTTTCTTT
CDR3: CASSLRTANTEAFF

J: TRBJ1-4
size: -
D: -
length: 12
V: TRBV10-2
DNA: TGCGCCAGCAGTGAGCAGGGTGAAAAACTGTTTTTT
CDR3: CASSEQGEKLFF

J: TRBJ2-3
size: -
D: -
length: 11
V: TRBV29-1
DNA: TGCAGCGTTCCGGGGGCAGATACGCAGTATTTT
CDR3: CSVPGADTQYF

J: TRBJ2-3
size: -
D: -
length: 13
V: TRBV4-1
DNA: TGCGCCAGCAGCCATACAGACACAGATACGCAGTATTTT
CDR3: CASSHTDTDTQYF

J: TRBJ2-7
size: -
D: -
length: 12
V: TRBV5-6
DNA: TGTGCCAGCAGCTTGGGAGGCTACGAGCAGTACTTC
CDR3: CASSLGGYEQYF

J: TRBJ1-5
size: -
D: -
length: 13
V: TRBV10-3
DNA: TGTGCCAGCAGTGCCACGCTTAATCAGCCCCAGCATTTT
CDR3: CASSATLNQPQHF

J: TRBJ2-3
size: -
D: TRBD2
length: 17
V: TRBV5-1
DNA: TGCGCCAGCAGCTTGGCGGGACTAGCGGGGTACACAGATACGCAGTATTTT
CDR3: CASSLAGLAGYTDTQYF

J: TRBJ2-7
size: -
D: -
length: 14
V: TRBV7-9
DNA: TGTGCCAGCAGCTTAACGGGACTCTCCTACGAGCAGTACTTC
CDR3: CASSLTGLSYEQYF

J: TRBJ2-1
size: -
D: TRBD2
length: 15
V: TRBV15
DNA: TGTGCCACCAGCGGACTAGACTACGACTACAATGAGCAGTTCTTC
CDR3: CATSGLDYDYNEQFF

J: TRBJ2-7
size: few
D: TRBD1
length: 13
V: TRBV7-8
DNA: TGTGCCAGCAGCAGGACAGGGTTCTACGAGCAGTACTTC
CDR3: CASSRTGFYEQYF

J: TRBJ1-3
size: -
D: -
length: 16
V: TRBV6-1
DNA: TGTGCCAGCAGTGAGACTCAAGGACAGCCTGGAAACACCATATATTTT
CDR3: CASSETQGQPGNTIYF

J: TRBJ1-2
size: -
D: -
length: 16
V: TRBV9
DNA: TGTGCCAGCAGCCCAGGGACGGGCGCAGGGTACTATGGCTACACCTTC
CDR3: CASSPGTGAGYYGYTF

J: TRBJ2-7
size: -
D: TRBD2
length: 13
V: TRBV7-6
DNA: TGTGCCAGCAGCCCTAGCGGGAACCACGAGCAGTACTTC
CDR3: CASSPSGNHEQYF

J: TRBJ1-2
size: -
D: TRBD1
length: 9
V: TRBV30
DNA: TGTGCCTGGGTGACAGGGAACACCTTC
CDR3: CAWVTGNTF

J: TRBJ2-3
size: -
D: -
length: 14
V: TRBV10-1
DNA: TGCGCCAGCAGTACTAGGGCTAGCACAGATACGCAGTATTTT
CDR3: CASSTRASTDTQYF

J: TRBJ1-1
size: -
D: -
length: 14
V: TRBV5-5
DNA: TGTGCCAGCAGCAGTACGAGGGGGAACACTGAAGCTTTCTTT
CDR3: CASSSTRGNTEAFF

J: TRBJ2-3
size: -
D: -
length: 13
V: TRBV5-6
DNA: TGTGCCAGCAGCTTGGGAGGCACAGATACGCAGTATTTT
CDR3: CASSLGGTDTQYF

J: TRBJ2-7
size: -
D: -
length: 16
V: TRBV10-1
DNA: TGCGCCAGCAGCCCTAGGGTTTCCGGGACCAGCTACGAGCAGTACTTC
CDR3: CASSPRVSGTSYEQYF

J: TRBJ2-3
size: -
D: TRBD2
length: 12
V: TRBV15
DNA: TGTGCCACCAGCAGAGTGGCGGGAGGACAGTATTTT
CDR3: CATSRVAGGQYF

J: TRBJ1-4
size: few
D: TRBD1
length: 14
V: TRBV19
DNA: TGTGCCAGTAGTGGTCGACAGGGTGGCGAAAAACTGTTTTTT
CDR3: CASSGRQGGEKLFF

J: TRBJ2-5
size: -
D: -
length: 14
V: TRBV6-5
DNA: TGTGCCAGCAGTTACCAGGGCTCACAAGAGACCCAGTACTTC
CDR3: CASSYQGSQETQYF

J: TRBJ1-2
size: few
D: -
length: 13
V: TRBV5-6
DNA: TGTGCCAGCAGCTTAAGGGGAACGTATGGCTACACCTTC
CDR3: CASSLRGTYGYTF

J: TRBJ2-7
size: -
D: TRBD1
length: 15
V: TRBV27
DNA: TGTGCCAGCAGTTTATCCGGGGACAGCACCTACGAGCAGTACTTC
CDR3: CASSLSGDSTYEQYF

J: TRBJ2-1
size: -
D: TRBD2
length: 16
V: TRBV5-1
DNA: TGCGCCAGCAGCTTGTGGGCTAGCGGCCTCTACAATGAGCAGTTCTTC
CDR3: CASSLWASGLYNEQFF

J: TRBJ1-4
size: -
D: TRBD1
length: 14
V: TRBV25-1
DNA: TGTGCCAGCAGTGAAAGAGGGACAGGGCGAAAACTGTTTTTT
CDR3: CASSERGTGRKLFF

J: TRBJ1-1
size: -
D: -
length: 14
V: TRBV7-3
DNA: TGTGCCAGCAGCGACATGGGGGGCAACACTGAAGCTTTCTTT
CDR3: CASSDMGGNTEAFF

J: TRBJ2-7
size: -
D: -
length: 13
V: TRBV2
DNA: TGTGCCAGCAGTGACGGGCCCGCCTACGAGCAGTACTTC
CDR3: CASSDGPAYEQYF

J: TRBJ2-2
size: -
D: -
length: 17
V: TRBV6-7
DNA: TGTGCCAGCAGGCCCCGCGACAGCATATCGAACACCGGGGAGCTGTTTTTT
CDR3: CASRPRDSISNTGELFF